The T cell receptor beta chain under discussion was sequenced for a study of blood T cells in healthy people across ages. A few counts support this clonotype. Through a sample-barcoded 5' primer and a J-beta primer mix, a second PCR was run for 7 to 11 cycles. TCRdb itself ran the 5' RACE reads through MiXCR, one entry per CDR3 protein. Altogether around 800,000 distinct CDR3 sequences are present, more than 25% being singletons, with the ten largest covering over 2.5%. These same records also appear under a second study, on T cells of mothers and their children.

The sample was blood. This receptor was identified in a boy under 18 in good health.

Here the CDR3 reads CSAFPGGAGVDTQYF. The CDR3 DNA sequence: TGCAGTGCTTTCCCGGGGGGGGCCGGAGTTGATACGCAGTATTTT. The chain is built from TRBV20-1 and TRBJ2-3, with 8 bases matching TRBD2. Trimming cost V 5 bases and J 6 bases; bases outside gene matches: 13. This CDR3 comprises 15 residues. Germline loops: CDR1 DFQATT, CDR2 SNEGSKA (reference sequence).